Below, 8 T cell receptor beta chains from the same sample are listed, as sequenced in a study of T cells in Graves' hyperthyroidism and ophthalmopathy (dated by TCRdb to between 2019 and 2020). Library prep was done by multiplex PCR. TCRdb names Illumina HiSeq 2000 as the instrument used. TCR beta CDR3 regions were amplified from RNA transcripts. The TCR CDR3 was subjected to a first round of RT-PCR using the HTBI primer set and the Qiagen OneStep RT-PCR kit. TCRdb redid the processing of the public reads, applying fastp at Q25 and MiXCR, and retained in-frame beta chains. When rows share a CDR3 protein, they turn into one entry using the most common DNA and genes. The sample contains 350,000 to 400,000 distinct CDR3 sequences, 14% to 15% of them found a single time. About 31% of the sample comes from the top ten. The sample consisted of blood. The receptors derive from a young woman with Graves' hyperthyroidism.

This clonotype occurred many times. V and J are TRBV20-1 and TRBJ2-1; no clear D. Germline-derived CDR1 and CDR2 are DFQATT and SNEGSKA (reference sequence). The length of the CDR3 is 11 residues. The V end lost 4 bases, the J end lost 6 bases, and 7 bases lay between the germline ends. CDR3 sequence (DNA): TGCAGTGCTACCCGGGTCAATGAGCAGTTCTTC. Protein sequence: CSATRVNEQFF.

This clonotype was seen at least ten times. The J gene is TRBJ2-1, the V gene TRBV5-1; 7 nucleotides match TRBD2. The CDR3 runs 16 residues. V shed 9 bases and J 3 bases; nucleotides not matched to a gene: 15. Germline V gives CDR1 SGHRS, CDR2 YFSETQ. CDR3 in DNA: TGCGCCACCGCCCCTAGCGGACACAAAGGCTACAATGAGCAGTTCTTC. It translates to CATAPSGHKGYNEQFF.

This clonotype was seen only a few times. The chain has TRBV2 and TRBJ2-3, with 11 bases identical to TRBD2. This CDR3 region has 13 residues. In germline, CDR1 is SNHLY, CDR2 FYNNEI. V dropped 8 bases and J dropped 4; count of bases not matched to a gene: 2. CDR3 in amino acids: CASGTSGADTQYF. DNA for the CDR3: TGTGCCAGCGGGACTAGCGGCGCAGATACGCAGTATTTT.

The chain has TRBV3-1 and TRBJ2-7; 9 bases agree with TRBD2. The V gene's germline CDR1 is LGHDT and CDR2 YNNKEL (reference sequence). This CDR3 is 15 amino acids long. After removal of 7 bases from V and 0 bases from J, the junction contained 7 bases not matched to a gene. CDR3 in amino acids: CASTRTAGGSYEQYF. CDR3 DNA sequence: TGTGCCAGCACCCGAACAGCGGGAGGCTCCTACGAGCAGTACTTC.

This clonotype has just a few counts. The rearrangement uses TRBV19 and TRBJ1-5; 11 bases agree with TRBD1. The CDR3 has 16 residues. Trimming removed 7 bases from V and 4 bases from J; junction bases left unmatched: 9. Germline V CDR1 and CDR2: LNHDA, SQIVND (reference sequence). CDR3 protein: CASKDRGPSWNQPQHF. DNA of the CDR3: TGTGCCAGTAAGGACAGGGGGCCGTCTTGGAATCAGCCCCAGCATTTT.

The rearrangement links TRBV6-2 or TRBV6-3 to TRBJ1-1, with D unresolved. Between the trimmed V and J ends, which lost 2 bases and 11 bases, there was a span of 12 bases. CDR3 length equals 12 residues. Germline lookup yields CDR1 MNHEY and CDR2 SVGEGT. CDR3 residues: CASSYAAGWAFF. The CDR3 bases are TGTGCCAGCAGTTACGCCGCCGGGTGGGCTTTCTTT.

The sample holds a few counts of this clonotype. This sequence joins TRBV6-1 and TRBJ2-5; D is unclear. V shed 2 bases and J shed 5 bases, with 9 bases lying between them. This CDR3 region has 13 residues. The germline V gene has CDR1 MNHNS and CDR2 SASEGT. In nucleotides, the CDR3 is TGTGCCAGCAGTGAAAGGCCTCGGGAGACCCAGTACTTC. Encoded protein: CASSERPRETQYF.

This clonotype was detected ten times or more. This chain uses TRBV28 with TRBJ2-1; TRBD2 agrees at 13 bases. The J segment lost 10 bases and the V segment lost 4 bases, leaving 7 bases of the junction unmatched. Germline V CDR1 and CDR2: MDHEN, SYDVKM. The CDR3 loop spans 15 amino acids. The CDR3 region is CASSSPGLAGLEQFF. The CDR3, as DNA: TGTGCCAGCAGTTCTCCGGGACTAGCGGGATTGGAGCAGTTCTTC.